This T cell receptor (beta chain) came from a study of T-cell memory formation after mild COVID-19. Study details: TCR clusters were largely donor specific.

TCRdb recomputed calls from the 5' RACE reads with MiXCR, one row per CDR3 protein. This sample carries 560,000 or so distinct CDR3 sequences, around a sixth of them seen once, and the ten largest clones take roughly 7.8%. The germline CDR1 and CDR2 sequences are SGHRS and YFSETQ. The V end lost 0 bases, the J end lost 2 bases, and 12 bases lay between the germline ends. The CDR3 runs to 15 residues. Notes on the study in general: The second-wave clones peaking on day 37 were not confirmed as SARS-CoV-2-specific. Contracting clones from day 15 to 85 showed balanced CD4/CD8; later expanders favored CD4+.

With respect to this clonotype: Its antigen is not identified.

V and J are TRBV5-1 and TRBJ2-7, with TRBD1 as a possible D gene (6 bases). Specimen: PBMCs or a T cell subset sorted from them (not recorded which). This clonotype originated in an adult woman who had mild COVID-19 (a few samples of this study predate the infection). Cell type and time point are not known. This chain's CDR3 is CASSLVQGITYEQYF. In DNA form, the CDR3 reads TGCGCCAGCAGCTTGGTCCAGGGGATCACCTACGAGCAGTACTTC.